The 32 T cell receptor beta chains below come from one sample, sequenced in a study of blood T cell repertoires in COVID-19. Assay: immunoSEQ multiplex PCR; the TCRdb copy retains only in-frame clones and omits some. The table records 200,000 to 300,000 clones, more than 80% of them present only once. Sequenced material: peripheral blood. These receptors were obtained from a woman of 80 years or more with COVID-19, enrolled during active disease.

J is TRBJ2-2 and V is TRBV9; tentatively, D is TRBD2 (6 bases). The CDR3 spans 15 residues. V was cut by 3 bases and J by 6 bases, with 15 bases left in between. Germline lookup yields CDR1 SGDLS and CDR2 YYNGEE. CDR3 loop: CASSAEPRGPGELFF. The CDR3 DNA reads TGTGCCAGCAGCGCGGAACCGCGGGGACCCGGGGAGCTGTTTTTT.

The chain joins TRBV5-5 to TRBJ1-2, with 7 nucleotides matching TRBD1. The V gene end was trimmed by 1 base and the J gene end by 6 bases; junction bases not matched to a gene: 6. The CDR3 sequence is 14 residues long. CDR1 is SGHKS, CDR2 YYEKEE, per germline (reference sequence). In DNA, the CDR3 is TGTGCCAGCAGCTTGCTGGCAGGGACAGATGGCTACACCTTC. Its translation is CASSLLAGTDGYTF.

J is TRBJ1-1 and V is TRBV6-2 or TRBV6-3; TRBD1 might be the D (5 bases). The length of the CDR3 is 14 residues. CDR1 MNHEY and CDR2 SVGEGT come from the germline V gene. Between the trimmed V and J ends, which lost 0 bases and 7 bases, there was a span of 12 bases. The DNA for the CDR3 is TGTGCCAGCAGTTACTCGATGGGACTACTTGAAGCTTTCTTT. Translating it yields CASSYSMGLLEAFF.

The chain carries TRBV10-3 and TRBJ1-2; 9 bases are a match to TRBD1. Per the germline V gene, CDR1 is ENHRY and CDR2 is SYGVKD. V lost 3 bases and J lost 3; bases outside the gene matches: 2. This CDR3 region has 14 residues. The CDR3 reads CAISDTGGDYGYTF. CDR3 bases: TGTGCCATCAGTGATACAGGGGGCGACTATGGCTACACCTTC.

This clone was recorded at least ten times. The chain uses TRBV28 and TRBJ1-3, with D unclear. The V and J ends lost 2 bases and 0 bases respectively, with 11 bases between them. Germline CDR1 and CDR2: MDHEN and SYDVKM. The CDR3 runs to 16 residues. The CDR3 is CASSLTSQPSGNTIYF. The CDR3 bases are TGTGCCAGCAGTTTAACCTCACAGCCCTCTGGAAACACCATATATTTT.

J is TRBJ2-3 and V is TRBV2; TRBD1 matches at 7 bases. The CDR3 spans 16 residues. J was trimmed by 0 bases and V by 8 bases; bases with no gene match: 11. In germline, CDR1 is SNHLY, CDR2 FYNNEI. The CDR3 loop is CASRQTRDSSTDTQYF. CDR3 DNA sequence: TGTGCCAGCCGACAGACCCGGGACAGTAGCACAGATACGCAGTATTTT.

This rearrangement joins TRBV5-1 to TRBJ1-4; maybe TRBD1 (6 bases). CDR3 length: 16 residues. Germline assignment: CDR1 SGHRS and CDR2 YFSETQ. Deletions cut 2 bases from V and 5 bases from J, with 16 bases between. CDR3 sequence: CASSLDTGRGNEKLFF. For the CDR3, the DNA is TGCGCCAGCAGCTTAGATACAGGGCGGGGGAATGAAAAACTGTTTTTT.

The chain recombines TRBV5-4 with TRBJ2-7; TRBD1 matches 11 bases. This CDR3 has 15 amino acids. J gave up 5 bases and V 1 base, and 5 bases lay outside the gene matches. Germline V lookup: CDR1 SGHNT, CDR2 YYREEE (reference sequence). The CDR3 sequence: CASSLRDRGRHEQYF. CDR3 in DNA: TGTGCCAGCAGCTTGAGGGACAGGGGGAGGCACGAGCAGTACTTC.

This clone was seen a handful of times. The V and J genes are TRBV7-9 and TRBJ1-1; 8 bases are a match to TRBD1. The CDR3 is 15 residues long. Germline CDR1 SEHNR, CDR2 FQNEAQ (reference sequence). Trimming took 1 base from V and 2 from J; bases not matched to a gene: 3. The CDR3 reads CASSLEGQGNTEAFF. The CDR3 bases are TGTGCCAGCAGCTTAGAAGGACAGGGAAACACTGAAGCTTTCTTT.

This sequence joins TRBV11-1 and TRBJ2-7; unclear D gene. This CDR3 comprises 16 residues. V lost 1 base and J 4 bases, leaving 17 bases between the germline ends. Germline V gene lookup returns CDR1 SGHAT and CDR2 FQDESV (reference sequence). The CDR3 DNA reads TGTGCCAGCAGCTTAGGGTCAGGCAGTGGCGAATACGAGCAGTACTTC. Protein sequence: CASSLGSGSGEYEQYF.

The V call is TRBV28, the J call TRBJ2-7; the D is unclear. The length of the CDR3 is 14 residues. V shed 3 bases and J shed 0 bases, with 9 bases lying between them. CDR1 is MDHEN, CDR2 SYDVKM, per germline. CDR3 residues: CASSLLSASYEQYF. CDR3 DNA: TGTGCCAGCAGTTTGTTAAGCGCCTCCTACGAGCAGTACTTC.

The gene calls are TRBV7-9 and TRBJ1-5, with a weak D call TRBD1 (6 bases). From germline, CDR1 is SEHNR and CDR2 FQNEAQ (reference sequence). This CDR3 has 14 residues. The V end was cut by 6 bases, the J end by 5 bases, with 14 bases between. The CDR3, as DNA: TGTGCCAGCAGACCTCCAGGGGATCATCAGCCCCAGCATTTT. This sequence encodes CASRPPGDHQPQHF. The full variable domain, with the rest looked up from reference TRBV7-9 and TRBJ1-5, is DTGVSQNPRHKITKRGQNVTFRCDPISEHNRLYWYRQTLGQGPEFLTYFQNEAQLEKSRLLSDRFSAERPKGSFSTLEIQRTEQGDSAMYLCASRPPGDHQPQHFGDGTRLSIL.

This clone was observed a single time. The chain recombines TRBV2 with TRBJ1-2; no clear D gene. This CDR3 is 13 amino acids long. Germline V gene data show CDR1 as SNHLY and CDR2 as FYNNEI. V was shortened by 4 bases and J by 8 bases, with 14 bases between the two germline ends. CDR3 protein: CASSVTERVGYTF. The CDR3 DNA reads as TGTGCCAGCAGTGTCACCGAGAGGGTAGGCTACACCTTC.

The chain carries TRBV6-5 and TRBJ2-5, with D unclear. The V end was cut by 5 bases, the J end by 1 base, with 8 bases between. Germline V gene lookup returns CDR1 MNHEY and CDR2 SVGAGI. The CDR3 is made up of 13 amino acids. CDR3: CASSPRSQETQYF. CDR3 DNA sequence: TGTGCCAGCAGTCCACGGTCCCAAGAGACCCAGTACTTC.

CDR3 in DNA: TGCGCCAGCAGCCTAACAGGGGGGTCAATCTATGGCTACACCTTC. Translated: CASSLTGGSIYGYTF. The rearrangement uses TRBV4-1 and TRBJ1-2, with 8 bases identical to TRBD1. Germline CDR1 reads MGHRA; CDR2 reads YSYEKL. V shed 4 bases and J 4 bases; nucleotides not matched to a gene: 8. The CDR3 loop spans 15 amino acids.

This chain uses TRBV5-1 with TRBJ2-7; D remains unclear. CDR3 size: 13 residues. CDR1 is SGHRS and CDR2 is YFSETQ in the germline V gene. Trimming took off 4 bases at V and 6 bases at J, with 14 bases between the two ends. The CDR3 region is CASSPLTVGEQYF. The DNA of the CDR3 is TGCGCCAGCAGCCCCCTAACTGTCGGCGAGCAGTACTTC.

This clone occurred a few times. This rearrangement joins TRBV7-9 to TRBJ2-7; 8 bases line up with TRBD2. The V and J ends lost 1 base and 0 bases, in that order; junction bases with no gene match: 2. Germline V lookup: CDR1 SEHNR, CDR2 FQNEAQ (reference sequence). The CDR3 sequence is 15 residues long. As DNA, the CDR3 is TGTGCCAGCAGCTTAGAAGGACTAGCCTCCTACGAGCAGTACTTC. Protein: CASSLEGLASYEQYF.

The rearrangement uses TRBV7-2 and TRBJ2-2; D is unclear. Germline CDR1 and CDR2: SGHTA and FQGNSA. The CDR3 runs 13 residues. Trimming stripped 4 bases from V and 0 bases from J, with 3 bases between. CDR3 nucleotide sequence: TGTGCCAGCAGCTCTACGAACACCGGGGAGCTGTTTTTT. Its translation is CASSSTNTGELFF. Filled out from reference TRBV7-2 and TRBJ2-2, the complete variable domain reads GAGVSQSPSNKVTEKGKDVELRCDPISGHTALYWYRQSLGQGLEFLIYFQGNSAPDKSGLPSDRFSAERTGGSVSTLTIQRTQQEDSAVYLCASSSTNTGELFFGEGSRLTVL.

The CDR3 coding sequence is TGTGCCAGCAGCTTAACGCGGGACACTGAAGCTTTCTTT. Encoded protein: CASSLTRDTEAFF. This chain joins TRBV7-3 and TRBJ1-1; D not resolved. Trimming stripped 0 bases from V and 3 bases from J, with 5 bases between. The germline CDR1 and CDR2 sequences are SGHTA and FQGTGA. The CDR3 has 13 amino acids.

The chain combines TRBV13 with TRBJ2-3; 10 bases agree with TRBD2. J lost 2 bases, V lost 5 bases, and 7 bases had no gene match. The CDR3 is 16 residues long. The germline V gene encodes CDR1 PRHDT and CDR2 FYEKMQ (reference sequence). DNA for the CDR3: TGTGCCAGCAGCGCTAGGAGCGGGGGGGCCACAGATACGCAGTATTTT. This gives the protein CASSARSGGATDTQYF.

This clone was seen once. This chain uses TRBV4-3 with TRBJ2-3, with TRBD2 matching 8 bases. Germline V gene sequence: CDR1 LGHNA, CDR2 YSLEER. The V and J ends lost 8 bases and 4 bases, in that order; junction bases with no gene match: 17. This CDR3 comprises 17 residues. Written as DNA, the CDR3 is TGCGCCAGCTCCCCAAACCCGGGACTAGAGGGTTCAGATACGCAGTATTTT. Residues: CASSPNPGLEGSDTQYF.

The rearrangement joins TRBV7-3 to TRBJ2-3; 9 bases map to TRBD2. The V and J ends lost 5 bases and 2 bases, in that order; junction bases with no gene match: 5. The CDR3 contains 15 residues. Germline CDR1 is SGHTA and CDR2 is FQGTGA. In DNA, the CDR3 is TGTGCCAGCAGCCGGAGCGGGGGGCCCACAGATACGCAGTATTTT. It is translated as CASSRSGGPTDTQYF. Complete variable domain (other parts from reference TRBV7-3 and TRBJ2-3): GAGVSQTPSNKVTEKGKYVELRCDPISGHTALYWYRQSLGQGPEFLIYFQGTGAADDSGLPNDRFFAVRPEGSVSTLKIQRTERGDSAVYLCASSRSGGPTDTQYFGPGTRLTVL.

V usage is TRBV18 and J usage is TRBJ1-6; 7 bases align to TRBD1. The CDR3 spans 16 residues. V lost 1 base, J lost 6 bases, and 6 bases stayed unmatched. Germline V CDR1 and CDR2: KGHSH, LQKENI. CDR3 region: CASSPLEGARNSPLHF. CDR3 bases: TGTGCCAGCTCACCACTTGAGGGGGCTCGTAATTCACCCCTCCACTTT.

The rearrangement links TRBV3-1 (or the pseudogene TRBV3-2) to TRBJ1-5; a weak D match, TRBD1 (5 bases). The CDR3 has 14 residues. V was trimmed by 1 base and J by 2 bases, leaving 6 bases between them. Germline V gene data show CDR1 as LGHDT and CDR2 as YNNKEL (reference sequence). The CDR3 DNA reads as TGTGCCAGCAGCCAAGGGGGCGGCAATCAGCCCCAGCATTTT. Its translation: CASSQGGGNQPQHF.

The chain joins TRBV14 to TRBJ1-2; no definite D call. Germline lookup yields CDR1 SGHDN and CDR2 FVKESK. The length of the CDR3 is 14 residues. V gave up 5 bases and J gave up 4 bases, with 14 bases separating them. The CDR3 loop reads CASSALGSSYGYTF. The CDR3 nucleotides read TGTGCCAGCAGCGCCCTGGGCAGTTCCTATGGCTACACCTTC.

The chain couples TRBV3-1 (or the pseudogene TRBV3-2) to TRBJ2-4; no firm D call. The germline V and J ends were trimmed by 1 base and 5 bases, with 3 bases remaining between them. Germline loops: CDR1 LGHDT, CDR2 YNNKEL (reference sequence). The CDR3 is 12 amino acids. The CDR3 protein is CASSQAENIQYF. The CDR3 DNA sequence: TGTGCCAGCAGCCAAGCAGAAAACATTCAGTACTTC.

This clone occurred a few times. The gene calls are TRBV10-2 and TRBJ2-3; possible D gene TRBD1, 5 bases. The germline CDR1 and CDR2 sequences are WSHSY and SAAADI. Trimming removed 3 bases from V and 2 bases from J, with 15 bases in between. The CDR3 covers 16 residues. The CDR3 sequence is CASSDLKRGSTDTQYF. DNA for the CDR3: TGCGCCAGCAGTGACCTCAAAAGGGGTTCCACAGATACGCAGTATTTT.

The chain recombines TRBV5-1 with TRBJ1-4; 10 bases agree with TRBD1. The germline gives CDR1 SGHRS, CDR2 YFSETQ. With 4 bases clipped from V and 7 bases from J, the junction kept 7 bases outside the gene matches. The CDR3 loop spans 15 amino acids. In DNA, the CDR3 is TGCGCCAGCAGCCGGACAGGGGGATGGAGTGAAAAACTGTTTTTT. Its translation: CASSRTGGWSEKLFF.

The CDR3 DNA reads TGTGCCAGTAGGGGCCTAGCACCGAGCTCCTACAATGAGCAGTTCTTC. Residues: CASRGLAPSSYNEQFF. This rearrangement joins TRBV19 to TRBJ2-1, with D maybe TRBD2 (5 bases). From germline, CDR1 is LNHDA and CDR2 SQIVND (reference sequence). The CDR3 spans 16 residues. V was clipped by 6 bases and J by 0 bases, with 15 bases between them.

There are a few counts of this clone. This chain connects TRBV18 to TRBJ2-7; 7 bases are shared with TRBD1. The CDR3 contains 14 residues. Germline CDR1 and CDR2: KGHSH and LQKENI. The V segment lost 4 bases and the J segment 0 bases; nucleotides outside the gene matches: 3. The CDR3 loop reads CASSQAGGSYEQYF. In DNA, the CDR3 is TGTGCCAGCTCACAGGCAGGGGGCTCCTACGAGCAGTACTTC.

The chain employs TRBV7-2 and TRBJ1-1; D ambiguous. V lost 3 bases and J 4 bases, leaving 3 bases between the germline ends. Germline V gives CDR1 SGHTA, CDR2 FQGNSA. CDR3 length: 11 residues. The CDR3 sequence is CASSFSTEAFF. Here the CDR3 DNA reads TGTGCCAGCAGCTTTAGCACTGAAGCTTTCTTT.

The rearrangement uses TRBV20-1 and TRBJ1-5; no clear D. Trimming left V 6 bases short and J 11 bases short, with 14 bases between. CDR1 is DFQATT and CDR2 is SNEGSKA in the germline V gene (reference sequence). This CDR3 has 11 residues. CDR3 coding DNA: TGCAGTGCCCCCTCTCCACAGTCCCAGCATTTT. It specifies CSAPSPQSQHF.